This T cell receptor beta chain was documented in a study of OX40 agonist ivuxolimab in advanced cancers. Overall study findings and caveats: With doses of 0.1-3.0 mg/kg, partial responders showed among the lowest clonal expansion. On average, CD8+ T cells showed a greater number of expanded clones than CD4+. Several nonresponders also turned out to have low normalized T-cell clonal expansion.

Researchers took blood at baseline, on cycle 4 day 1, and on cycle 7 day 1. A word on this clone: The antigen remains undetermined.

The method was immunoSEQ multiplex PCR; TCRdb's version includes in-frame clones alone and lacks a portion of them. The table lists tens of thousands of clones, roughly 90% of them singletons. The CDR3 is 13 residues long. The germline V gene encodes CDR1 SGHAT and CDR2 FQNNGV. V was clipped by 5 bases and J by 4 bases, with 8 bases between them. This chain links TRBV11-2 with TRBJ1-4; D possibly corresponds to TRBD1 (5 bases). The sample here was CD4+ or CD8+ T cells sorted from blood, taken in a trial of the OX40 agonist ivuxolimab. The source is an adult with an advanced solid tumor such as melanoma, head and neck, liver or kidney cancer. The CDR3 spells CASSPGLNEKLFF. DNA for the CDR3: TGTGCCAGCAGCCCGGGGCTTAATGAAAAACTGTTTTTT.